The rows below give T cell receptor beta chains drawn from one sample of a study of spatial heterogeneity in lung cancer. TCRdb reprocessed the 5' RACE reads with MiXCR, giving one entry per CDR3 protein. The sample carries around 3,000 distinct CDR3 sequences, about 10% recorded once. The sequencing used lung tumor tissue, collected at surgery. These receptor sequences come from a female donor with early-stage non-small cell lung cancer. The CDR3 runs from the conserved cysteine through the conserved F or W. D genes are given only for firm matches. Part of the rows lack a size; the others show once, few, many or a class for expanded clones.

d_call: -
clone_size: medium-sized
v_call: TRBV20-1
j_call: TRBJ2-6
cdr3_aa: CSAQENSGANVLTF
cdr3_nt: TGCAGTGCTCAGGAGAACTCTGGGGCCAACGTCCTGACTTTC

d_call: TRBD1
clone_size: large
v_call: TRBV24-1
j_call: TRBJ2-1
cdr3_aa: CATSDPLDRVEEGSAYNEQFF
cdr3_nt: TGTGCCACCAGTGATCCCTTGGACAGGGTAGAAGAGGGAAGCGCCTACAATGAGCAGTTCTTC

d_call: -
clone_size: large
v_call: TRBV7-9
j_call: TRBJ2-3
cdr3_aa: CASSCLDTQYF
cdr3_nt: TGTGCCAGCAGCTGTCTAGATACGCAGTATTTT

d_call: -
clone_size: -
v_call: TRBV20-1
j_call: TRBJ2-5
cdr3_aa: CSRLDAETQYF
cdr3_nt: TGCAGTCGCCTTGACGCGGAGACCCAGTACTTC

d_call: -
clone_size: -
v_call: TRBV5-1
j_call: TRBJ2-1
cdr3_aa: CASSPQASTGYNEQFF
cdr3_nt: TGCGCCAGCAGCCCCCAGGCGTCCACGGGCTACAATGAGCAGTTCTTC

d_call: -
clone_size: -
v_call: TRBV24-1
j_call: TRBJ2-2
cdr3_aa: CATSQGNTGELFF
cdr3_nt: TGTGCCACCAGTCAGGGGAACACCGGGGAGCTGTTTTTT

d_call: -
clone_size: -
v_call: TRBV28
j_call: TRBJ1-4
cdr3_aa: CASSLSGGLNEKLFF
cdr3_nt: TGTGCCAGCAGTTTATCGGGGGGACTAAATGAAAAACTGTTTTTT

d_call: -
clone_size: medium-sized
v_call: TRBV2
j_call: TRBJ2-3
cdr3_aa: CASSEALGVTDTQYF
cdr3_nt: TGTGCCAGCAGTGAAGCGCTAGGGGTTACGGATACGCAGTATTTT

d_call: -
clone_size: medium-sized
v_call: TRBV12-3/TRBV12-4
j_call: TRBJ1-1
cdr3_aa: CASSWRDLGTEAFF
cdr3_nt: TGTGCCAGCAGTTGGAGGGATCTGGGCACTGAAGCTTTCTTT

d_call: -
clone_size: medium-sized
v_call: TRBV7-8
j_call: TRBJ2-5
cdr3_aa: CASSLADRFIKETQYF
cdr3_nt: TGTGCCAGCAGCTTAGCGGACAGATTTATTAAAGAGACCCAGTACTTC

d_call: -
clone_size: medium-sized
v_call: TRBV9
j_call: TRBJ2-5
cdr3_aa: CASSVGTVQETQYF
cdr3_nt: TGTGCCAGCAGCGTAGGTACAGTACAAGAGACCCAGTACTTC

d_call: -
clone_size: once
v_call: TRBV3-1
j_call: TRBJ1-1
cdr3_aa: CASSQVGRRTEAFF
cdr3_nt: TGTGCCAGCAGCCAAGTCGGCAGGAGGACTGAAGCTTTCTTT

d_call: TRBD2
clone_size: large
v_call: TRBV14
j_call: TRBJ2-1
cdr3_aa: CASSPLAGGPLNEQFF
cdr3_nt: TGTGCCAGCAGCCCCTTAGCGGGAGGGCCGTTGAATGAGCAGTTCTTC

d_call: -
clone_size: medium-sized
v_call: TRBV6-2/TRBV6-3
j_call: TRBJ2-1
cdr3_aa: CASSLRGSSYNEQFF
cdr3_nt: TGTGCCAGCAGCTTACGGGGTAGTTCCTACAATGAGCAGTTCTTC

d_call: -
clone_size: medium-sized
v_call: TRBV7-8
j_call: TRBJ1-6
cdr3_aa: CASSDVVGGGVSPLHF
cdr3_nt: TGTGCCAGCAGTGACGTTGTAGGGGGGGGTGTTTCACCCCTCCACTTT

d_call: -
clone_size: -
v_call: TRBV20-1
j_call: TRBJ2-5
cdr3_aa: CSARTSHQETQYF
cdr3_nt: TGCAGTGCTAGAACTAGCCACCAAGAGACCCAGTACTTC

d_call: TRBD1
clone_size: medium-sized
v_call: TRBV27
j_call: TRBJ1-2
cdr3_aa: CASSLTGANYGYTF
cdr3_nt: TGTGCCAGCAGTTTGACAGGGGCTAACTATGGCTACACCTTC

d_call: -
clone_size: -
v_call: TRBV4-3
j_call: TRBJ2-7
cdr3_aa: CASSQESPGPYEQYF
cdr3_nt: TGCGCCAGCAGCCAAGAGTCTCCAGGGCCCTACGAGCAGTACTTC

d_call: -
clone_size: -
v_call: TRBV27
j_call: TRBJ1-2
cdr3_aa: CASRGGSLNYGYTF
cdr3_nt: TGTGCCAGCAGGGGCGGAAGCTTGAACTATGGCTACACCTTC

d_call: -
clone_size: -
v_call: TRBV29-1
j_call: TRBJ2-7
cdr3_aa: CSVVSQDLGYEQYF
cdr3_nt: TGCAGCGTTGTAAGTCAGGACTTGGGCTACGAGCAGTACTTC

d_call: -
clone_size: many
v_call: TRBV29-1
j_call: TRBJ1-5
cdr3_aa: CSVEEDKNQPQHF
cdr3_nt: TGCAGCGTTGAAGAGGACAAGAATCAGCCCCAGCATTTT

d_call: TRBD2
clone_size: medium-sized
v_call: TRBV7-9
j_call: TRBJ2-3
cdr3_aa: CAGYSGMLDTQYF
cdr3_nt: TGTGCCGGCTATAGCGGGATGCTGGATACGCAGTATTTT

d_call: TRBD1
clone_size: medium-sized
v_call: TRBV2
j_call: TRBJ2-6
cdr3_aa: CASSETGASGANVLTF
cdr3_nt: TGTGCCAGCAGTGAGACAGGGGCCTCGGGGGCCAACGTCCTGACTTTC

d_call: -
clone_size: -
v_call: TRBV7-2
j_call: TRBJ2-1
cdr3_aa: CASSSDRSSYNEQFF
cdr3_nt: TGTGCCAGCAGCTCCGACAGGAGCTCCTACAATGAGCAGTTCTTC

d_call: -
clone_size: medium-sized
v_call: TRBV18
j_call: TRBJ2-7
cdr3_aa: CASSHFTSYEQYF
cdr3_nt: TGTGCCAGCTCACACTTTACAAGTTACGAGCAGTACTTC

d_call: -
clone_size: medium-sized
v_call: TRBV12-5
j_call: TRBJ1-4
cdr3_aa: CASAFGGNEKLFF
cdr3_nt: TGTGCTAGTGCATTTGGGGGAAATGAAAAACTGTTTTTT

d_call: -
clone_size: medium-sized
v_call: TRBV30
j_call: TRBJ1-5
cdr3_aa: CAWSDGTPYQPQHF
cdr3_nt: TGTGCCTGGAGTGACGGGACACCCTATCAGCCCCAGCATTTT

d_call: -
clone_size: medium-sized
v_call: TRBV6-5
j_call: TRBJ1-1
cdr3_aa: CASSPMEYRDKWEAFF
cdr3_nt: TGTGCCAGCAGCCCCATGGAGTACCGGGACAAATGGGAGGCTTTCTTT

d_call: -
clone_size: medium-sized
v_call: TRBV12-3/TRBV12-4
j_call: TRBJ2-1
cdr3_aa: CASSLDRSNEQFF
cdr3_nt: TGTGCCAGCAGTTTAGACAGGAGCAATGAGCAGTTCTTC

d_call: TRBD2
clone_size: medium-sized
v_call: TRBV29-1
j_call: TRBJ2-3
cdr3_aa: CSVDSGVADTQYF
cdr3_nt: TGCAGCGTTGATAGCGGGGTCGCAGATACGCAGTATTTT

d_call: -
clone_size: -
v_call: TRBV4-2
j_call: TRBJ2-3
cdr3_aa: CASSPLEGRGVDTQYF
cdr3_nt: TGTGCCAGCAGCCCTCTGGAGGGTCGAGGAGTGGATACGCAGTATTTT

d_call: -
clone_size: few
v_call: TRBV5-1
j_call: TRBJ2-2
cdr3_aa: CASSLAGTTNTGELFF
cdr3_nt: TGCGCCAGCAGCTTGGCCGGGACGACGAACACCGGGGAGCTGTTTTTT

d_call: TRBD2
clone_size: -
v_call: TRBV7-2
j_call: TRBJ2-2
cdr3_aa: CASSPPGLAGAGELFF
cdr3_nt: TGTGCCAGCAGCCCCCCGGGACTAGCGGGCGCCGGGGAGCTGTTTTTT

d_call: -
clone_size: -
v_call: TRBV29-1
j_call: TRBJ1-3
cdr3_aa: CSVERGSGNTIYF
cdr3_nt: TGCAGCGTTGAGCGAGGCTCTGGAAACACCATATATTTT

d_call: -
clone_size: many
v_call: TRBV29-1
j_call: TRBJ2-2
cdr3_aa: CSVPDTLDTGELFF
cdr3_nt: TGCAGCGTTCCGGATACTTTAGACACCGGGGAGCTGTTTTTT

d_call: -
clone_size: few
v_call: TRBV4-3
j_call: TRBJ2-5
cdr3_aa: CASSQESQPQETQYF
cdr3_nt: TGCGCCAGCAGCCAAGAGTCACAGCCCCAAGAGACCCAGTACTTC

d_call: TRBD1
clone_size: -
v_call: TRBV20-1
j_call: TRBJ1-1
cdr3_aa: CSAWTGSLNTEAFF
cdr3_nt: TGCAGTGCTTGGACAGGCAGTTTGAACACTGAAGCTTTCTTT

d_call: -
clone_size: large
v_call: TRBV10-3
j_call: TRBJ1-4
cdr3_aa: CAISESAPGRGNEKLFF
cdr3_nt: TGTGCCATCAGTGAAAGTGCTCCGGGACGGGGAAATGAAAAACTGTTTTTT

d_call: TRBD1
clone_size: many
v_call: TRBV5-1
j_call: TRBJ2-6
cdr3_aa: CASSPNRQGVSGANVLTF
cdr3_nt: TGCGCCAGCAGCCCCAACAGACAGGGAGTCTCTGGGGCCAACGTCCTGACTTTC

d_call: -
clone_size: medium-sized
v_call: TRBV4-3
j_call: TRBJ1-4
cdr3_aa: CASSQDPTRTQSNEKLFF
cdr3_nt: TGCGCCAGCAGCCAAGACCCTACCCGGACACAGTCTAATGAAAAACTGTTTTTT

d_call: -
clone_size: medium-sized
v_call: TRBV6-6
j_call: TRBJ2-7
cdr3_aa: CASSYGRTYEQYF
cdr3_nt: TGTGCCAGCAGTTATGGACGGACCTACGAGCAGTACTTC

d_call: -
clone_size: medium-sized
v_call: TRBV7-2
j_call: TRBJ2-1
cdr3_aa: CASSLPTGFNEQFF
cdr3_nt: TGTGCCAGCAGCTTACCCACAGGCTTCAATGAGCAGTTCTTC

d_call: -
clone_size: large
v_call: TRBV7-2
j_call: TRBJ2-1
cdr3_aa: CAIPTSTGEQFF
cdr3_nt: TGTGCCATCCCGACTAGTACGGGTGAGCAGTTCTTC

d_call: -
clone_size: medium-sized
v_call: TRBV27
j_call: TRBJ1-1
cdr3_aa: CASSLGTYTEAFF
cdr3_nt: TGTGCCAGCAGTTTAGGGACATACACTGAAGCTTTCTTT

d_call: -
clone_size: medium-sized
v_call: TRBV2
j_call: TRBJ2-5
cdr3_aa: CASGLETQYF
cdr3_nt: TGTGCCAGCGGACTAGAGACCCAGTACTTC

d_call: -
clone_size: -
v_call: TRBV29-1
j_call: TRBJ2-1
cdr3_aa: CSAPASYNEQFF
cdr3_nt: TGCAGCGCCCCAGCCAGTTACAATGAGCAGTTCTTC

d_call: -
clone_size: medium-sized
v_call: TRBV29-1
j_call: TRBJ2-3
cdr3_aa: CSVVLSGLTTDTQYF
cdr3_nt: TGCAGCGTTGTATTGAGCGGGTTAACGACAGATACGCAGTATTTT

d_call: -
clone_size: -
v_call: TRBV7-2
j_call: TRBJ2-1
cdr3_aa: CASSRSGTYNEQFF
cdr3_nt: TGTGCCAGCAGCCGAAGCGGAACCTACAATGAGCAGTTCTTC

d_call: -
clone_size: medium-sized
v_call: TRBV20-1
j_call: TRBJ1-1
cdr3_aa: CSARGETEAFF
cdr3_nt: TGCAGTGCCCGAGGGGAGACTGAAGCTTTCTTT